This T cell receptor (beta chain) was obtained from a study of T cells in Graves' hyperthyroidism and ophthalmopathy. Researchers amplified the TCR beta CDR3 regions from RNA transcripts. HTBI primers were employed in a first-round RT-PCR of the TCR CDR3. TCRdb reanalysed the multiplex PCR reads using MiXCR and keeps one entry per CDR3 protein. The repertoire holds approximately 870,000 distinct CDR3 sequences, with roughly 37% as singletons. The germline V gene encodes CDR1 LNHDA and CDR2 SQIVND (reference sequence). The V gene lost 3 bases and the J gene lost 0 bases, with 11 bases spanning the gap. This CDR3 contains 15 residues.

The receptor comes from a man aged 18 to 29 with Graves' hyperthyroidism. The sequenced material came from blood. The J gene is TRBJ1-1, the V gene TRBV19; D call uncertain. CDR3 sequence: CASSIQPGMNTEAFF. The CDR3 DNA reads TGTGCCAGTAGTATCCAACCGGGCATGAACACTGAAGCTTTCTTT.